This passage covers 28 T cell receptor beta chains from one sample sequenced in a study of shared clonotypes between healthy human individuals (dated by TCRdb to 2020 to 2021). The library was made by the immunoSEQ multiplex PCR assay. Imported from immuneACCESS, the table was reduced by TCRdb to in-frame sequences with V and J called. These copies leave out some clones; in studies compared against another copy, an unresolved V gene accounts for under half, and the cause of the remainder is not known. This sample comprises 2 million to 2.5 million clones, approximately 96% of them detected only once. The ten largest clones capture roughly 0.13% of the sample. Input material: naive CD4+ T cells sorted from blood. Explained via the paper, the cell subset or site label denotes: CD45RA+ positively selected. Receptor source: a man aged 18 to 29 in good health.

The V gene is TRBV11-2, the J gene TRBJ2-7, with a weak D call TRBD1 (6 bases). The CDR3 is 13 residues long. CDR1 and CDR2 from the germline V gene are SGHAT and FQNNGV. V was shortened by 2 bases and J by 12 bases, with 17 bases between the two germline ends. CDR3 loop: CASSLTGTPAGYF. CDR3 coding DNA: TGTGCCAGCAGCTTAACCGGGACACCCGCGGGGTACTTC.

The chain carries TRBV6-5 and TRBJ1-2, with unresolved D. Deletions cut 2 bases from V and 8 bases from J, with 15 bases between. The V gene's germline CDR1 is MNHEY and CDR2 SVGAGI. CDR3 size: 14 residues. CDR3 in DNA: TGTGCCAGCAGTTACCTAACAAAAAGCGGGGGCTACACCTTC. Translated: CASSYLTKSGGYTF.

The chain combines TRBV10-2 with TRBJ1-1, with D uncertain. This CDR3 contains 11 residues. Trimming cost V 2 bases and J 10 bases, with 8 bases left between them. Germline CDR1 is WSHSY and CDR2 is SAAADI. The chain's CDR3 is CASSEESRAFF. The CDR3 region has the DNA TGCGCCAGCAGTGAGGAAAGTCGAGCTTTCTTT.

V and J are TRBV20-1 and TRBJ1-2; no reliable D call. The V and J ends lost 3 bases and 10 bases respectively, with 6 bases between them. Germline V gene sequence: CDR1 DFQATT, CDR2 SNEGSKA (reference sequence). CDR3 length equals 9 residues. The CDR3 region is CSARGSYTF. In nucleotides, the CDR3 is TGCAGTGCTAGGGGCTCCTACACCTTC.

This rearrangement joins TRBV6-5 to TRBJ2-1; D is perhaps TRBD2 (6 bases). Trimming shortened V by 2 bases and J by 5 bases, and 10 bases separated the two germline ends. The CDR3 covers 14 residues. Germline V gene lookup returns CDR1 MNHEY and CDR2 SVGAGI. The CDR3 loop is CASSYVGGDNEQFF. CDR3 nucleotides: TGTGCCAGCAGTTACGTGGGGGGAGACAATGAGCAGTTCTTC.

V is TRBV5-1 and J is TRBJ1-4, with D unresolved. Germline V gene sequence: CDR1 SGHRS, CDR2 YFSETQ. There are 14 residues in the CDR3. V lost 0 bases and J lost 5, with 8 bases in between. In DNA, the CDR3 is TGCGCCAGCAGCTTGGGACACCGGAATGAAAAACTGTTTTTT. Residues: CASSLGHRNEKLFF. The entire variable domain, with the rest obtained from reference TRBV5-1 and TRBJ1-4, is as follows: KAGVTQTPRYLIKTRGQQVTLSCSPISGHRSVSWYQQTPGQGLQFLFEYFSETQRNKGNFPGRFSGRQFSNSRSEMNVSTLELGDSALYLCASSLGHRNEKLFFGSGTQLSVL.

This sequence joins TRBV7-2 and TRBJ1-5, with TRBD1 identical over 8 bases. The CDR3 has 16 residues. J lost 6 bases, V lost 5 bases, and 12 bases had no gene match. Per germline, CDR1 SGHTA and CDR2 FQGNSA. CDR3 protein: CASSPRDRGFSQPQHF. DNA of the CDR3: TGTGCCAGCAGCCCAAGAGACAGGGGATTTAGTCAGCCCCAGCATTTT. The whole variable domain, filled in from reference TRBV7-2 and TRBJ1-5, reads GAGVSQSPSNKVTEKGKDVELRCDPISGHTALYWYRQSLGQGLEFLIYFQGNSAPDKSGLPSDRFSAERTGGSVSTLTIQRTQQEDSAVYLCASSPRDRGFSQPQHFGDGTRLSIL.

This sequence joins TRBV6-1 and TRBJ2-1, with TRBD1 identical over 11 bases. The V gene end was trimmed by 6 bases and the J gene end by 2 bases; junction bases not matched to a gene: 3. CDR1 MNHNS and CDR2 SASEGT come from the germline V gene. The CDR3 runs to 15 residues. CDR3 sequence: CASRRDRGTYNEQFF. The CDR3 DNA reads TGTGCCAGCAGAAGGGACAGGGGGACCTACAATGAGCAGTTCTTC.

The V call is TRBV6-5, the J call TRBJ1-5, with D possibly being TRBD1 (5 bases). Looked up from germline, CDR1 is MNHEY and CDR2 is SVGAGI. Trimming took off 8 bases at V and 6 bases at J, with 11 bases between the two ends. The CDR3 has 12 residues. DNA for the CDR3: TGTGCCAGCCAGGGCTATGGTCAGCCCCAGCATTTT. This codes for CASQGYGQPQHF.

The rearrangement joins TRBV11-2 to TRBJ2-1; D is unresolved. V was cut by 2 bases and J by 1 base, with 6 bases left in between. This CDR3 is built from 14 residues. CDR1 is SGHAT, CDR2 FQNNGV, per germline. The CDR3 DNA follows: TGTGCCAGCAGCTTACCCGATTCCTACAATGAGCAGTTCTTC. Translated, it gives CASSLPDSYNEQFF.

This rearrangement joins TRBV19 to TRBJ2-1; 8 positions match TRBD2. CDR1 is LNHDA, CDR2 SQIVND, per germline (reference sequence). Germline trimming cut 0 bases from V and 7 bases from J; bases unmatched to any gene: 8. The CDR3 extends over 16 amino acids. CDR3 in amino acids: CASSIDRAGVGNEQFF. CDR3 nucleotide sequence: TGTGCCAGTAGTATAGATCGAGCGGGAGTTGGGAATGAGCAGTTCTTC.

The chain has TRBV6-6 and TRBJ2-5; TRBD2 agrees at 12 bases. The germline V gene has CDR1 MNHNY and CDR2 SVGAGI (reference sequence). The CDR3 runs 15 residues. V dropped 8 bases and J dropped 5; count of bases not matched to a gene: 9. In nucleotides, the CDR3 is TGTGCCAGCTCCCGGGCTAGCGGGAGGGGGGAGACCCAGTACTTC. It translates to CASSRASGRGETQYF.

In the case of this clone: The identical CDR3 is also encoded by other nucleotide sequences in the sample. This chain uses TRBV9 with TRBJ2-7, with D perhaps given as TRBD1 or TRBD2 (5 bases each). Germline V CDR1 and CDR2: SGDLS, YYNGEE. The CDR3 is 13 residues long. The V gene lost 4 bases and the J gene lost 2 bases, with 10 bases spanning the gap. CDR3 nucleotides: TGTGCCAGCAGCCCTGGGGGAGCCTACGAGCAGTACTTC. Protein product: CASSPGGAYEQYF.

The rearrangement uses TRBV2 and TRBJ2-3; D may be TRBD2 (5 bases). This CDR3 is built from 15 residues. Germline V CDR1 and CDR2: SNHLY, FYNNEI. V dropped 3 bases and J dropped 4 bases, with 14 bases sitting between them. The DNA of the CDR3 is TGTGCCAGCAGTGAGCGGGCCGCTACCGCAGATACGCAGTATTTT. Residues: CASSERAATADTQYF.

The chain carries TRBV5-1 and TRBJ2-5, with 12 bases fitting TRBD2. V was pared by 2 bases and J by 5 bases, with 1 base of the junction left unmatched. CDR1 is SGHRS, CDR2 YFSETQ, per germline. The CDR3 totals 14 residues. The chain's CDR3 is CASSFGTSGETQYF. In DNA, the CDR3 is TGCGCCAGCAGCTTCGGGACTAGCGGGGAGACCCAGTACTTC.

This CDR3 reads CASSLAIPDTEAFF. Here the CDR3 DNA reads TGCGCCAGCAGCTTGGCCATCCCTGACACTGAAGCTTTCTTT. The chain links TRBV5-1 to TRBJ1-1, with D unclear. With 0 bases removed from V and 3 bases from J, the gap between germline ends came to 9 bases. The CDR3 runs 14 residues. CDR1 SGHRS and CDR2 YFSETQ come from the germline V gene.

V and J are TRBV12-1 and TRBJ2-7; the table assigns TRBD2, which was not confirmed against the DNA. TRBV12-1 is an annotated pseudogene. The CDR3 runs 15 residues. CDR3 in DNA: TGTGCCAGCAGCTTTGACGGGGGAGGCGCCTACGAGCAGTACTTC. Amino acids: CASSFDGGGAYEQYF.

V is TRBV2 and J is TRBJ2-3, with D perhaps TRBD2 (6 bases). Looked up from germline, CDR1 is SNHLY and CDR2 is FYNNEI. The CDR3 contains 13 residues. The ends were cut back, 2 bases at V and 6 bases at J, with 9 bases in the middle. CDR3 sequence reads: CASSEQRADTQYF. DNA of the CDR3: TGTGCCAGCAGTGAACAGCGGGCCGATACGCAGTATTTT.

As regards this clone: This sample includes further DNA sequences coding for the same CDR3. This chain links TRBV28 with TRBJ2-3, with D perhaps matching TRBD2 (5 bases). Germline CDR1 and CDR2: MDHEN and SYDVKM. CDR3 length equals 12 residues. The V gene lost 3 bases and the J gene lost 5 bases, with 6 bases spanning the gap. CDR3 region: CASSLRVDTQYF. The DNA for the CDR3 is TGTGCCAGCAGTTTGCGGGTAGATACGCAGTATTTT. The full variable domain, with the rest looked up from reference TRBV28 and TRBJ2-3, is DVKVTQSSRYLVKRTGEKVFLECVQDMDHENMFWYRQDPGLGLRLIYFSYDVKMKEKGDIPEGYSVSREKKERFSLILESASTNQTSMYLCASSLRVDTQYFGPGTRLTVL.

The V gene is TRBV18, the J gene TRBJ1-4, with TRBD1 as a possible D gene (5 bases). The length of the CDR3 is 16 residues. Germline V gene data show CDR1 as KGHSH and CDR2 as LQKENI. Trimming cost V 4 bases and J 2 bases, with 14 bases left between them. CDR3 residues: CASSLNQGGTNEKLFF. The CDR3 DNA reads TGTGCCAGCTCACTTAACCAGGGAGGGACTAATGAAAAACTGTTTTTT.

Notes on this clone: At the DNA level, this CDR3 is encoded by other sequences in the same sample as well. V usage is TRBV18 and J usage is TRBJ1-1, with D perhaps matching TRBD1 (6 bases). Germline V gene data show CDR1 as KGHSH and CDR2 as LQKENI. Trimming removed 2 bases at V and 2 bases at J, with 9 bases between. The CDR3 spans 14 residues. The CDR3, as DNA: TGTGCCAGCTCACCAGCGGGGGGCAACACTGAAGCTTTCTTT. Encoded protein: CASSPAGGNTEAFF.

This clone is a singleton in its sample. The rearrangement uses TRBV6-5 and TRBJ1-1; TRBD1 agrees at 11 bases. The V gene end was trimmed by 2 bases and the J gene end by 1 base; junction bases not matched to a gene: 3. The germline V gene has CDR1 MNHEY and CDR2 SVGAGI. The CDR3 spans 16 residues. Here the CDR3 DNA reads TGTGCCAGCAGTTACCCCGGGACAGGGGGGAACACTGAAGCTTTCTTT. It translates to CASSYPGTGGNTEAFF.

On this clone: The same CDR3 can be traced to other DNA sequences in this sample. The rearrangement links TRBV5-1 to TRBJ1-1; a weak D match, TRBD1 (5 bases). The CDR3 consists of 14 residues. Trimming removed 2 bases from V and 0 bases from J, with 8 bases in between. Germline V CDR1 and CDR2: SGHRS, YFSETQ. CDR3 nucleotides: TGCGCCAGCAGCTTAGGACAAGTGAACACTGAAGCTTTCTTT. Its translation is CASSLGQVNTEAFF.

V is TRBV5-8 and J is TRBJ1-6; the match to TRBD1 covers 7 bases. CDR1 and CDR2 (germline): SGHTS, YDEGEE. V shed 0 bases, J shed 10 bases, and the junction held 1 base outside the gene matches. This CDR3 has 13 residues. This chain's CDR3 is CASSLEGGSPLHF. The CDR3 region has the DNA TGTGCCAGCAGCTTGGAAGGGGGCTCACCCCTCCACTTT. The variable domain in full, with the rest retrieved from reference TRBV5-8 and TRBJ1-6, is EAGVTQSPTHLIKTRGQQATLRCSPISGHTSVYWYQQALGLGLQFLLWYDEGEERNRGNFPPRFSGRQFPNYSSELNVNALELEDSALYLCASSLEGGSPLHFGNGTRLTVT.

The chain joins TRBV7-2 to TRBJ2-5; possibly TRBD1 for D (5 bases). V lost 5 bases and J 5 bases, leaving 21 bases between the germline ends. The CDR3 extends over 16 amino acids. Germline values: CDR1 SGHTA, CDR2 FQGNSA. The CDR3 DNA is TGTGCCAGCAGCCCCAATTGGTGGATGGGGCGGGAGACCCAGTACTTC. Translated: CASSPNWWMGRETQYF. Using reference TRBV7-2 and TRBJ2-5 for the parts outside the CDR3, the full variable domain is GAGVSQSPSNKVTEKGKDVELRCDPISGHTALYWYRQSLGQGLEFLIYFQGNSAPDKSGLPSDRFSAERTGGSVSTLTIQRTQQEDSAVYLCASSPNWWMGRETQYFGPGTRLLVL.

The rearrangement links TRBV6-5 to TRBJ1-2; D is perhaps TRBD1 (5 bases). CDR1 and CDR2 from the germline V gene are MNHEY and SVGAGI. CDR3 length equals 12 residues. V was cut by 5 bases and J by 6 bases, with 10 bases left in between. CDR3 DNA: TGTGCCAGCAGTAACCAGGGAAATGGCTACACCTTC. Its protein is CASSNQGNGYTF.

This chain joins TRBV7-2 and TRBJ2-5; a weak D match, TRBD2 (5 bases). The V gene lost 1 base and the J gene lost 5 bases, with 14 bases spanning the gap. Germline CDR1 reads SGHTA; CDR2 reads FQGNSA. This CDR3 spans 15 amino acids. CDR3 DNA: TGTGCCAGCAGCTTAGACGGACTTTCGTATGAGACCCAGTACTTC. Encoded protein: CASSLDGLSYETQYF.

The chain links TRBV2 to TRBJ2-5, with TRBD2 matching over 15 bases. This CDR3 comprises 17 residues. Trimming at V came to 8 bases and at J to 5 bases, leaving 12 bases not matched to a gene. Germline V gives CDR1 SNHLY, CDR2 FYNNEI. CDR3 region: CASHPGTSGGRRETQYF. The CDR3 DNA is TGTGCCAGCCACCCCGGGACTAGCGGGGGGAGGCGGGAGACCCAGTACTTC.